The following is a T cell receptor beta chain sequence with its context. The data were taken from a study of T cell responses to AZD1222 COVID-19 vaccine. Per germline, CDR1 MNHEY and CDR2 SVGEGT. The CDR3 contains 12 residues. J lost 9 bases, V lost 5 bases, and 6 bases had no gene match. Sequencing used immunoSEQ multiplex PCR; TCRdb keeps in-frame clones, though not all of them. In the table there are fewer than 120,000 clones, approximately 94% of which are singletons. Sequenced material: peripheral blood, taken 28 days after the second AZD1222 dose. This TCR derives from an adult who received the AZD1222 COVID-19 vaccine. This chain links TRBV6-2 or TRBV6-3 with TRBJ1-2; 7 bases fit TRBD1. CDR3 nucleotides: TGTGCCAGCAGTGCCCGACAGGGAAGCTACACCTTC. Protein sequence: CASSARQGSYTF.